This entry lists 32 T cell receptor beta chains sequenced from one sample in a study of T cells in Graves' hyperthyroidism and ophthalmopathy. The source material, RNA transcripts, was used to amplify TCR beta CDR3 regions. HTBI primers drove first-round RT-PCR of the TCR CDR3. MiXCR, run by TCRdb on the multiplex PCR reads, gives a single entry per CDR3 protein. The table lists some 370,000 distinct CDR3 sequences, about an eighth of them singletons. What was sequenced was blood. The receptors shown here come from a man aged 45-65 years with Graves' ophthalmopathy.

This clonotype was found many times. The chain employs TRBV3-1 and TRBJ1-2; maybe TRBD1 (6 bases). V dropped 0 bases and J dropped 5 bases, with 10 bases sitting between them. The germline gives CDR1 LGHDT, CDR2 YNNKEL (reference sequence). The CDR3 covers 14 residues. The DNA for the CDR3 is TGTGCCAGCAGCCAAGACGGGACATCATATGGCTACACCTTC. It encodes CASSQDGTSYGYTF.

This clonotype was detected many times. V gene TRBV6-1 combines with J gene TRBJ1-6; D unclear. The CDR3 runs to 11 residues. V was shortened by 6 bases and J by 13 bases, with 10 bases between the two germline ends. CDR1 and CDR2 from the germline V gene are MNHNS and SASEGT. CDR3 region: CASSSSGPLHF. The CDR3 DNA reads TGTGCCAGCAGCTCCAGTGGCCCCCTCCACTTT.

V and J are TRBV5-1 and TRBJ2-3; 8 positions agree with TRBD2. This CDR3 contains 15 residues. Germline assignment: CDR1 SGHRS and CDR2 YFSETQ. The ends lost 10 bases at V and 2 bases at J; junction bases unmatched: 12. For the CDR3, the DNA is TGCGCCTGTCAAGAAGCGGGAGCTACCACAGATACGCAGTATTTT. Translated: CACQEAGATTDTQYF.

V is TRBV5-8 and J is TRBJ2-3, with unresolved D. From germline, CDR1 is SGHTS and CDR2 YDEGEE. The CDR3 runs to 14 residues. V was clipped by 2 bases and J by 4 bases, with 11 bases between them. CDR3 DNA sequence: TGTGCCAGCAGCTTCAACGCTTTGGCAGATACGCAGTATTTT. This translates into CASSFNALADTQYF.

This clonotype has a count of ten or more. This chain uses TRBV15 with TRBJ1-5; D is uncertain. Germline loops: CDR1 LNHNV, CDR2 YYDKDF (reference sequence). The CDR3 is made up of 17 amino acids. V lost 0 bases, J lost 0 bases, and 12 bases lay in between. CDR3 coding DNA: TGTGCCACCAGCAGAGATCGAGCCCCAGTTAGCAATCAGCCCCAGCATTTT. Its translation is CATSRDRAPVSNQPQHF. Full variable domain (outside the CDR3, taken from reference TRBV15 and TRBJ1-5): DAMVIQNPRYQVTQFGKPVTLSCSQTLNHNVMYWYQQKSSQAPKLLFHYYDKDFNNEADTPDNFQSRRPNTSFCFLDIRSPGLGDTAMYLCATSRDRAPVSNQPQHFGDGTRLSIL.

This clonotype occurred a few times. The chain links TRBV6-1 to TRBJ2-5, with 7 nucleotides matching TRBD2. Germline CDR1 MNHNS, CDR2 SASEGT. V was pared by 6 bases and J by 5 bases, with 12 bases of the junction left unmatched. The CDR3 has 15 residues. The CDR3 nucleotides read TGTGCCAGCAGGACCCGAGCGGGGTTTGGGGAGACCCAGTACTTC. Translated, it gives CASRTRAGFGETQYF.

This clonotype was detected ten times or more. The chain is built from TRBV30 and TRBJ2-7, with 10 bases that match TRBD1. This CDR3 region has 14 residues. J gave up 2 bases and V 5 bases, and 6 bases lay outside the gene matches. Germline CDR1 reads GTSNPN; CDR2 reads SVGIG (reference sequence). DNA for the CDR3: TGTGCCTGGGCAAGGACAGGGGGTCCCTACGAGCAGTACTTC. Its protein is CAWARTGGPYEQYF.

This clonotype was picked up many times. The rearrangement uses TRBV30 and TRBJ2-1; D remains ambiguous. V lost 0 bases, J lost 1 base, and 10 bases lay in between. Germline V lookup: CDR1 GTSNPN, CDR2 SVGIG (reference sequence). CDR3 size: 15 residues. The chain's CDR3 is CAWSVLTDSYNEQFF. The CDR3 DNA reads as TGTGCCTGGAGTGTACTTACGGATTCCTACAATGAGCAGTTCTTC.

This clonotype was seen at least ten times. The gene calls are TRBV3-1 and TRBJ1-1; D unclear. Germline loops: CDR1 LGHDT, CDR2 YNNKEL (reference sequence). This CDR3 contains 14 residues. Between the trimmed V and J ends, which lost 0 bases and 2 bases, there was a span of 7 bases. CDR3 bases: TGTGCCAGCAGCCAAGATGGGAGAAACACTGAAGCTTTCTTT. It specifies CASSQDGRNTEAFF.

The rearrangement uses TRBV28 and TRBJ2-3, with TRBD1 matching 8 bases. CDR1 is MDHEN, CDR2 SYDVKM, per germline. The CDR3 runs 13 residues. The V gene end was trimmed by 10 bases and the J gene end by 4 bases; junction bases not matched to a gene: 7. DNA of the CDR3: TGTGCCACCTGGACAGGGATCGCAGATACGCAGTATTTT. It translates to CATWTGIADTQYF.

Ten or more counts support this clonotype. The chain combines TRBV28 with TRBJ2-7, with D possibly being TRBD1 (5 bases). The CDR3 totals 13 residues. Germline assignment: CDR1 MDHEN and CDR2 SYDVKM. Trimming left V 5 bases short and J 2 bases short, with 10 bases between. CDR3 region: CASSADSAYEQYF. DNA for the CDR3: TGTGCCAGCAGTGCCGACAGTGCCTACGAGCAGTACTTC.

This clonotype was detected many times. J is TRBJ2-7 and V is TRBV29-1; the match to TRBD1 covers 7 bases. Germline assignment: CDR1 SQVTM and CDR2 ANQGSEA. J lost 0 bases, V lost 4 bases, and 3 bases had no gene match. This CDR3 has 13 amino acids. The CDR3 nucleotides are TGCAGCGTTGGCTCAGGGGGCTCCTACGAGCAGTACTTC. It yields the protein CSVGSGGSYEQYF.

CDR3 region: CASSAGLMRVAGELFF. In DNA, the CDR3 is TGCGCCAGCAGCGCCGGACTCATGAGAGTCGCCGGGGAGCTGTTTTTT. This chain links TRBV5-1 with TRBJ2-2; D possibly corresponds to TRBD2 (5 bases). The length of the CDR3 is 16 residues. V gave up 4 bases and J gave up 6 bases, with 19 bases separating them. Germline V gene lookup returns CDR1 SGHRS and CDR2 YFSETQ. Filled out from reference TRBV5-1 and TRBJ2-2, the complete variable domain reads KAGVTQTPRYLIKTRGQQVTLSCSPISGHRSVSWYQQTPGQGLQFLFEYFSETQRNKGNFPGRFSGRQFSNSRSEMNVSTLELGDSALYLCASSAGLMRVAGELFFGEGSRLTVL.

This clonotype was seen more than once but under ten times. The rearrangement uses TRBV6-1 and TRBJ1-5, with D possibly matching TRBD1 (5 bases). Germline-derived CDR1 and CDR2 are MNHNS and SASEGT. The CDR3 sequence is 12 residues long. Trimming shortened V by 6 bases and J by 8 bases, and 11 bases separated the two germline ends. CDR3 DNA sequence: TGTGCCAGCAGCCCAGCGGGGGAGCCCCAGCATTTT. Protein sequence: CASSPAGEPQHF.

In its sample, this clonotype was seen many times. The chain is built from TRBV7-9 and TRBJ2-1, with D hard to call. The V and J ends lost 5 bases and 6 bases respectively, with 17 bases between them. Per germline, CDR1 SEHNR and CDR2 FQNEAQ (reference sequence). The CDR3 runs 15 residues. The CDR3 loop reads CASSLREAGFNEQFF. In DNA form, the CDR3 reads TGTGCCAGCAGCCTCAGAGAGGCCGGATTCAATGAGCAGTTCTTC.

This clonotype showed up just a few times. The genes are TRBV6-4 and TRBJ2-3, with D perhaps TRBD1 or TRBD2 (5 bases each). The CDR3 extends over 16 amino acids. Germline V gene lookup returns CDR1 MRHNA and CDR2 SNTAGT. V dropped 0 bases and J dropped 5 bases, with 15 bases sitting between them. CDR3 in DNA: TGTGCCAGCAGTGACTCGCCCGGGGCAAAGGAAGATACGCAGTATTTT. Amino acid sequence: CASSDSPGAKEDTQYF.

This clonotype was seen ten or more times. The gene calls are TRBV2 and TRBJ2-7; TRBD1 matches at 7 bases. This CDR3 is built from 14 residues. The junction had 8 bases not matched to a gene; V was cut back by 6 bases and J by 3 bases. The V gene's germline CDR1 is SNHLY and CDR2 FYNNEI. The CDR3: CASSRDSPRYEQYF. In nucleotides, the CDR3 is TGTGCCAGCAGCCGGGACAGCCCGCGCTACGAGCAGTACTTC.

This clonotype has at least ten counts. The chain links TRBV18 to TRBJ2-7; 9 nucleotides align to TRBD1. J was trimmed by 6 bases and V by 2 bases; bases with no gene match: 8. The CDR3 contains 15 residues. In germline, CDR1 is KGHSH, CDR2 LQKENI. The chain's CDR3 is CASSPGGTGTGEQYF. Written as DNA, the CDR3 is TGTGCCAGCTCACCAGGTGGGACAGGGACCGGCGAGCAGTACTTC.

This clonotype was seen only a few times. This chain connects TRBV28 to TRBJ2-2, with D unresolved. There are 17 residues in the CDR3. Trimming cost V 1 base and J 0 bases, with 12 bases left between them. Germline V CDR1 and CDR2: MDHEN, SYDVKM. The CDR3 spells CASSLYTQRSNTGELFF. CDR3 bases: TGTGCCAGCAGTTTATACACCCAGCGCTCGAACACCGGGGAGCTGTTTTTT.

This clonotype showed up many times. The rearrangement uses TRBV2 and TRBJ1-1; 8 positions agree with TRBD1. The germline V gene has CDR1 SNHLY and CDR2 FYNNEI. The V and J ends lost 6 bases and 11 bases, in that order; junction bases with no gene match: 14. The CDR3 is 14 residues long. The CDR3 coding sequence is TGTGCCAGCAGGGTTGGCGGGACAGGCCCTGGCGCTTTCTTT. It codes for CASRVGGTGPGAFF.

DNA for the CDR3: TGCAGTGCTAGAGAGGGACCCGGGGAGCTGTTTTTT. Protein sequence: CSAREGPGELFF. V and J are TRBV20-1 and TRBJ2-2, with D perhaps being TRBD1 or TRBD2 (5 bases each). Germline V CDR1 and CDR2: DFQATT, SNEGSKA (reference sequence). The CDR3 loop spans 12 amino acids. The V gene lost 0 bases and the J gene lost 6 bases, with 5 bases spanning the gap.

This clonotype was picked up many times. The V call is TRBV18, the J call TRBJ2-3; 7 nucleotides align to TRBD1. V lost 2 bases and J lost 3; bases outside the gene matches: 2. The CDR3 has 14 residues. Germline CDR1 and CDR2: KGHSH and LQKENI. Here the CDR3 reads CASSPDRVTDTQYF. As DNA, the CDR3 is TGTGCCAGCTCACCAGACAGGGTGACAGATACGCAGTATTTT.

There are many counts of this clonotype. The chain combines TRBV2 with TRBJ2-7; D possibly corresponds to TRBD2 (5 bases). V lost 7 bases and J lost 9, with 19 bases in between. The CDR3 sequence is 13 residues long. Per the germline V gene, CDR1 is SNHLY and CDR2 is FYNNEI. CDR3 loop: CASTAQAAEAQYF. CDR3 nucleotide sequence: TGTGCCAGCACCGCCCAGGCCGCGGAGGCGCAGTACTTC. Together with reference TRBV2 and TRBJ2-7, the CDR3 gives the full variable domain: EPEVTQTPSHQVTQMGQEVILRCVPISNHLYFYWYRQILGQKVEFLVSFYNNEISEKSEIFDDQFSVERPDGSNFTLKIRSTKLEDSAMYFCASTAQAAEAQYFGPGTRLTVT.

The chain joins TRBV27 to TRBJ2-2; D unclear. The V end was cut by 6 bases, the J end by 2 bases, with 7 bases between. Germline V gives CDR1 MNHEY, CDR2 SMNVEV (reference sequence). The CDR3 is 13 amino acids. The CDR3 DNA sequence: TGTGCCAGCAGGAGAAGCAACACCGGGGAGCTGTTTTTT. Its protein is CASRRSNTGELFF.

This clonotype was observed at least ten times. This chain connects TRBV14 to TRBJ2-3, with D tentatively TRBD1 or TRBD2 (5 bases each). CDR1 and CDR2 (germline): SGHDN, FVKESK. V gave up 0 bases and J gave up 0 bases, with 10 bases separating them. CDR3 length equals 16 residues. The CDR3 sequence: CASSQDVGTSTDTQYF. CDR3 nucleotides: TGTGCCAGCAGCCAAGATGTCGGGACGAGCACAGATACGCAGTATTTT.

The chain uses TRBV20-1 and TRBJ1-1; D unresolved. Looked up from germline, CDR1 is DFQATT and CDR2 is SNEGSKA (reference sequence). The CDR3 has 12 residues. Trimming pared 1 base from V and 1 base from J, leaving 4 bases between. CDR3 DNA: TGCAGTGCTAGAGGGCCGAACACTGAAGCTTTCTTT. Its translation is CSARGPNTEAFF.

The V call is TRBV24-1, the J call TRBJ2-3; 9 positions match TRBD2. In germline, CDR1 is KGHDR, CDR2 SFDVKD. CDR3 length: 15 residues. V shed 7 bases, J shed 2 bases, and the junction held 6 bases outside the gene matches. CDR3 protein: CATSNSGSDTDTQYF. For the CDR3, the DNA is TGTGCCACCAGCAATAGCGGGAGTGACACAGATACGCAGTATTTT.

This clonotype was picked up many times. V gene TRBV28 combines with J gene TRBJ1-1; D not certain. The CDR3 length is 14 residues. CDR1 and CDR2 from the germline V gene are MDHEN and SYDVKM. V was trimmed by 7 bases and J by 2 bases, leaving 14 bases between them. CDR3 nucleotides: TGTGCCAGCATCGAGCGGGTGACTAACACTGAAGCTTTCTTT. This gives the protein CASIERVTNTEAFF.

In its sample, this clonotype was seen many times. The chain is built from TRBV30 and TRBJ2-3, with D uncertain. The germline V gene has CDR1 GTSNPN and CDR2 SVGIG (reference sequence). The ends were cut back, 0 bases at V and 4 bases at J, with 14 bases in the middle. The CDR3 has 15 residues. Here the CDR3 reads CAWSVSQPAPDTQYF. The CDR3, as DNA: TGTGCCTGGAGTGTATCTCAACCGGCCCCAGATACGCAGTATTTT.

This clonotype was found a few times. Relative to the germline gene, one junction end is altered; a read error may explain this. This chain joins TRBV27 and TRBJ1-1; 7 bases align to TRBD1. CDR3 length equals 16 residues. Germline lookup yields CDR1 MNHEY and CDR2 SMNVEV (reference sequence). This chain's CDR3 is CASRLRRGGVNTEALF. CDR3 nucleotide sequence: TGTGCCAGCAGACTAAGACGAGGGGGCGTGAACACTGAAGCTCTCTTT.

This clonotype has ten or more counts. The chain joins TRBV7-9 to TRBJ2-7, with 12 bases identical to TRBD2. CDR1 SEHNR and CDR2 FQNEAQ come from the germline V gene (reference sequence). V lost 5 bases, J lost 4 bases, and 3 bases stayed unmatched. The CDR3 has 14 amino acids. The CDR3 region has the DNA TGTGCCAGCAGCCAAACTAGCGGGGGGTACGAGCAGTACTTC. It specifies CASSQTSGGYEQYF.

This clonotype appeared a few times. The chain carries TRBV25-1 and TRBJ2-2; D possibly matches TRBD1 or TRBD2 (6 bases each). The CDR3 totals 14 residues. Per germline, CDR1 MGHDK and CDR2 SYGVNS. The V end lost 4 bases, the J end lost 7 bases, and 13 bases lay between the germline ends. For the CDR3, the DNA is TGTGCCAGCAGTGTTGGGGGGCGCGGCGGGGAGCTGTTTTTT. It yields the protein CASSVGGRGGELFF.